The T cell receptor beta chain described here comes from a study of T-cell reconstitution after alpha-beta-depleted transplantation in children. Ten or more counts support this clonotype. Its specificity is unknown. Study-level points and caveats: A year had passed since transplant, and T-cell counts and diversity by then came mostly from newly produced T cells.

Unique molecular identifiers were incorporated during preparation of the TCRbeta library. TCRdb analysed the PCR reads with MiXCR anew, one entry per CDR3 protein. This sample carries hundreds of thousands of distinct CDR3 sequences, about a sixth of them seen once, and the ten largest clones take approximately 28%. The CDR3 runs 15 residues. V was clipped by 5 bases and J by 5 bases; unmatched bases: 8. Germline lookup yields CDR1 LGHDT and CDR2 YNNKEL (reference sequence). The sample consisted of PBMCs, mostly from graft donor cells, taken 360 days after TCRalphabeta/CD19-depleted stem cell transplant. This chain connects TRBV3-1 to TRBJ2-3, with 9 positions matching TRBD2. The TCR originated in a boy under three years old who had a stem cell transplant for Wiskott-Aldrich syndrome, so the T cells may come from the graft donor. In DNA form, the CDR3 reads TGTGCCAGCAGCGACTTCGGGCGGGAGGGAGATACGCAGTATTTT. This translates into CASSDFGREGDTQYF.